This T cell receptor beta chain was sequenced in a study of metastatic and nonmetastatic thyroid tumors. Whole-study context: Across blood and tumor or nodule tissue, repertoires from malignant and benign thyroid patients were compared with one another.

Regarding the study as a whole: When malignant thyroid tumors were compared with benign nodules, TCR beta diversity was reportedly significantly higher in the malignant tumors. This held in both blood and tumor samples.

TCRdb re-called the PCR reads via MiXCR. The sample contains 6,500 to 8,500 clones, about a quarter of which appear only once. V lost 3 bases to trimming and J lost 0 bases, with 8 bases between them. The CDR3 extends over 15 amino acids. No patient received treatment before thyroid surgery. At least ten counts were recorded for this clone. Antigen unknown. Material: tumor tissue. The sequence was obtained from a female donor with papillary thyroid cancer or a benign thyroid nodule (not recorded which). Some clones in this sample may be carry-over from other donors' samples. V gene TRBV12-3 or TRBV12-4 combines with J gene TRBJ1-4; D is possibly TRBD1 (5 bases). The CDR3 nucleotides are TGTGCCAGCAGTTTTCGGGGGACAACTAATGAAAAACTGTTTTTT. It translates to CASSFRGTTNEKLFF.